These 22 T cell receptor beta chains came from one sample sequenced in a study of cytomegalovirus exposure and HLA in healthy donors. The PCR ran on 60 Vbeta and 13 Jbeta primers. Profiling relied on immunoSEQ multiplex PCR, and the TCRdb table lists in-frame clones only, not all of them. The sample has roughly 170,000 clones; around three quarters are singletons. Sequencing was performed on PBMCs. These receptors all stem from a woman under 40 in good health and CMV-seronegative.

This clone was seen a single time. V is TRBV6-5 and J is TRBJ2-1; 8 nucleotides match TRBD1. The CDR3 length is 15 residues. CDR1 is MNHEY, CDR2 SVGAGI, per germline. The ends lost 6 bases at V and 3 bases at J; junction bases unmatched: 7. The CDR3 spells CASRGDRIYYNEQFF. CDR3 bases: TGTGCCAGCAGGGGGGACAGGATCTACTACAATGAGCAGTTCTTC.

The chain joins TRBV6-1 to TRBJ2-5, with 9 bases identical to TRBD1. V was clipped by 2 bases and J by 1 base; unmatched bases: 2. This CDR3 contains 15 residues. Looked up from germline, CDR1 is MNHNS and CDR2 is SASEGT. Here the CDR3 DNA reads TGTGCCAGCAGTGAACCGGACAGGGGCCAAGAGACCCAGTACTTC. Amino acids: CASSEPDRGQETQYF.

The CDR3 reads CASSPIGGSGANVLTF. The DNA of the CDR3 is TGCGCCAGCAGCCCAATCGGGGGATCTGGGGCCAACGTCCTGACTTTC. The chain recombines TRBV5-1 with TRBJ2-6; tentative D call: TRBD2 (6 bases). CDR3 size: 16 residues. V was cut by 4 bases and J by 1 base, with 12 bases left in between. The germline V gene encodes CDR1 SGHRS and CDR2 YFSETQ.

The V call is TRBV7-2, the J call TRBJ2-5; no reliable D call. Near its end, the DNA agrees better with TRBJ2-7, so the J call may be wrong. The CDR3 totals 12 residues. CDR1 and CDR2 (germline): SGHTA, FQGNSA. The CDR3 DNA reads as TGTGCCAGCAGCTTAGTCTTGTACGAGCAGTACTTC. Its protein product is CASSLVLYEQYF.

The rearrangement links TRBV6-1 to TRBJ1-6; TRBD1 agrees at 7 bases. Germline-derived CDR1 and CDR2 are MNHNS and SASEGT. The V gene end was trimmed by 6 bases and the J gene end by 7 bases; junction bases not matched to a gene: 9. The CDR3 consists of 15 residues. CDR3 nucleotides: TGTGCCAGCAGGATTACGACAGGGACCAATTCACCCCTCCACTTT. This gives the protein CASRITTGTNSPLHF.

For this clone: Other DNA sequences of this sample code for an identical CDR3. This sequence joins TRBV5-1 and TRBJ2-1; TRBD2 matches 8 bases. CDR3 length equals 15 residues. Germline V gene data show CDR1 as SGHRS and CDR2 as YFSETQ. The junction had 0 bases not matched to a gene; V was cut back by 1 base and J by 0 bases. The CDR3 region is CASSLSGSSYNEQFF. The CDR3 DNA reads TGCGCCAGCAGCTTGAGCGGGAGCTCCTACAATGAGCAGTTCTTC.

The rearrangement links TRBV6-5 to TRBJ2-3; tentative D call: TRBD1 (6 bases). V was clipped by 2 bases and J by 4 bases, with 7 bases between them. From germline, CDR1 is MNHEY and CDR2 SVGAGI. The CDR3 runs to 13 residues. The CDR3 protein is CASSYTGSDTQYF. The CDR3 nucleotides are TGTGCCAGCAGTTACACAGGGTCAGATACGCAGTATTTT.

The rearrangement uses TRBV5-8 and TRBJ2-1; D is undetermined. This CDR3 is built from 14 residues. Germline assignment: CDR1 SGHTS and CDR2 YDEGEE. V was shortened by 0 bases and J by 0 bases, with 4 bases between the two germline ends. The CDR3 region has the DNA TGTGCCAGCAGCTTGGGAGACTCCTACAATGAGCAGTTCTTC. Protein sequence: CASSLGDSYNEQFF.

The CDR3 protein is CASSEARVYNEQFF. CDR3 bases: TGTGCCAGCAGTGAAGCGAGGGTCTACAATGAGCAGTTCTTC. This chain connects TRBV6-1 to TRBJ2-1, with D perhaps matching TRBD2 (5 bases). V was pared by 0 bases and J by 3 bases, with 6 bases between. CDR1 and CDR2 from the germline V gene are MNHNS and SASEGT. The CDR3 totals 14 residues.

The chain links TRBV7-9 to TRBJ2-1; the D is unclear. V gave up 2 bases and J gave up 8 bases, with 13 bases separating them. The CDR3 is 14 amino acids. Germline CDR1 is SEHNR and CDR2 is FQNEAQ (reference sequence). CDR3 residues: CASSLLRLADEQFF. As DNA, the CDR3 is TGTGCCAGCAGCTTACTTCGGTTAGCCGATGAGCAGTTCTTC.

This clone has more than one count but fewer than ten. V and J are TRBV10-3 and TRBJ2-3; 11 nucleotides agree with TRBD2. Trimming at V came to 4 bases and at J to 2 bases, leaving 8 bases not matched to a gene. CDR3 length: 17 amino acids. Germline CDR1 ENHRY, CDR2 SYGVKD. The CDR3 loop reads CAISGEPGLADTDTQYF. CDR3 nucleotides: TGTGCCATCAGTGGCGAACCGGGACTAGCGGACACAGATACGCAGTATTTT.

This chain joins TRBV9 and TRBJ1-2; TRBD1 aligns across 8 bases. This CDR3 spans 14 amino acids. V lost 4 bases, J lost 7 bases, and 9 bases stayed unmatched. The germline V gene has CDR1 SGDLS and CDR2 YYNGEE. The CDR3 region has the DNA TGTGCCAGCAGCACCGACAGGGGTAGGGTTGGCTACACCTTC. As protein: CASSTDRGRVGYTF.

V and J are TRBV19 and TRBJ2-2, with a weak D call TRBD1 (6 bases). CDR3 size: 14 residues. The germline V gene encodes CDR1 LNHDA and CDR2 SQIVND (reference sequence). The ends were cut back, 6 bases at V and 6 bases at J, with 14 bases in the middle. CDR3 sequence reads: CASRTGFLAGELFF. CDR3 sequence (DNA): TGTGCCAGTAGAACAGGGTTTTTGGCCGGGGAGCTGTTTTTT.

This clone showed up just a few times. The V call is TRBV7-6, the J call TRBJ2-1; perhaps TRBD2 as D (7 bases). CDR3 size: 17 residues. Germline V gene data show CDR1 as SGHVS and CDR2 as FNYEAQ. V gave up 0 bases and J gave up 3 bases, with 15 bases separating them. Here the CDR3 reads CASSLALRRGLYNEQFF. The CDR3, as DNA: TGTGCCAGCAGCTTAGCGCTAAGGCGGGGGCTCTACAATGAGCAGTTCTTC.

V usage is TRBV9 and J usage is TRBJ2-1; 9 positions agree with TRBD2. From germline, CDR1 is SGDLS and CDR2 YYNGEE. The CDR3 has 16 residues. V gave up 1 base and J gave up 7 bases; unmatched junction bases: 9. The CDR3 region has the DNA TGTGCCAGCAGCGTAACCGGGACTAGCACGGTTAATGAGCAGTTCTTC. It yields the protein CASSVTGTSTVNEQFF.

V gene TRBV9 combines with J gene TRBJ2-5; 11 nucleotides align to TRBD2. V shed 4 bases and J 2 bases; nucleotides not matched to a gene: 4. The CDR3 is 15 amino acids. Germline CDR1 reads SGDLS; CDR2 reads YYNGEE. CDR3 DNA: TGTGCCAGCAGCATCGGGACTAGCGGACAAGAGACCCAGTACTTC. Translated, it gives CASSIGTSGQETQYF.

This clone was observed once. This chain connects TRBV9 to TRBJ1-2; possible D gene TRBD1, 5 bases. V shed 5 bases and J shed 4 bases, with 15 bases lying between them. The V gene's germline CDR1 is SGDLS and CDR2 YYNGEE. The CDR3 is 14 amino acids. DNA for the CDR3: TGTGCCAGCAGGGGGACTGAAATCTCCTATGGCTACACCTTC. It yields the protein CASRGTEISYGYTF.

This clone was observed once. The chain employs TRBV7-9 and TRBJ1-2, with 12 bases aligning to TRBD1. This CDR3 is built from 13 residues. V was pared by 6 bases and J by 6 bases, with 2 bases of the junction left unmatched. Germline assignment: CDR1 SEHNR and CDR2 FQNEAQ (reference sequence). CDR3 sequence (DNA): TGTGCCAGCAGGGGACAGGGGGCGGATGGCTACACCTTC. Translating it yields CASRGQGADGYTF. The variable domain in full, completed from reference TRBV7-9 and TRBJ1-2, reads DTGVSQNPRHKITKRGQNVTFRCDPISEHNRLYWYRQTLGQGPEFLTYFQNEAQLEKSRLLSDRFSAERPKGSFSTLEIQRTEQGDSAMYLCASRGQGADGYTFGSGTRLTVV.

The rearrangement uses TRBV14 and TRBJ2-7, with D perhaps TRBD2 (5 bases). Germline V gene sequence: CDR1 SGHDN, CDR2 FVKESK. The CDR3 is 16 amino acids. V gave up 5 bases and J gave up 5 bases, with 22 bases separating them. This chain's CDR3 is CASSSNAGGFRDEQYF. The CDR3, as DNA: TGTGCCAGCAGCTCGAACGCGGGTGGGTTTCGGGACGAGCAGTACTTC.

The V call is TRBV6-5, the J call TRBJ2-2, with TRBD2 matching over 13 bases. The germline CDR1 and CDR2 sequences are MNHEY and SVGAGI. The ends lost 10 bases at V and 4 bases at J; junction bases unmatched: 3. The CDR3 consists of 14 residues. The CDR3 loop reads CATRTSGGTGELFF. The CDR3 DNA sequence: TGTGCCACCAGGACTAGCGGGGGCACCGGGGAGCTGTTTTTT.

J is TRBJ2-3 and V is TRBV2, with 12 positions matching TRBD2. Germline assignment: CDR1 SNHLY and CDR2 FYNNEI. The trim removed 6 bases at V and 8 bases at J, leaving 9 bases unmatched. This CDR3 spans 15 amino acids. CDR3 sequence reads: CASRELAGGGVTQYF. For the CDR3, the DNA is TGTGCCAGCAGGGAACTAGCGGGAGGCGGTGTTACGCAGTATTTT.

The CDR3 sequence: CASYGTDFYNSPLHF. CDR3 sequence (DNA): TGTGCCAGCTACGGAACAGATTTCTATAATTCACCCCTCCACTTT. V and J are TRBV6-1 and TRBJ1-6, with no clear D. The CDR3 is 15 residues long. The V gene's germline CDR1 is MNHNS and CDR2 SASEGT. Trimming left V 8 bases short and J 3 bases short, with 14 bases between.